This TCR beta chain came from a study of blood T cell repertoires in COVID-19. Assay: immunoSEQ multiplex PCR; the TCRdb copy retains only in-frame clones and omits some. The sample lists approximately 97,000 clones, around 88% seen once, with around 2% in the top ten. In germline, CDR1 is SGHVS, CDR2 FQNEAQ. The CDR3 is made up of 13 amino acids. The V segment lost 2 bases and the J segment 10 bases; nucleotides outside the gene matches: 4. This clonotype originated in a man aged 45-60 years with COVID-19, enrolled during active disease. The V gene is TRBV7-8, the J gene TRBJ2-1; 8 bases map to TRBD2. Specimen: peripheral blood. CDR3 sequence: CASSLKVAGEQFF. As DNA, the CDR3 is TGTGCCAGCAGCTTAAAGGTAGCGGGGGAGCAGTTCTTC.